The 7 T cell receptor beta chains in this list originate from one sample, sequenced in a study of blood T cell repertoires in COVID-19. Some clones are missing from TCRdb's copy, which holds only in-frame ones; the method was immunoSEQ multiplex PCR. The sample carries 100,000 to 150,000 clones, 75% to 90% recorded once. The sample was peripheral blood. The receptor set was obtained from a middle-aged man with active or convalescent COVID-19.

The CDR3 spells CASSLQGDHSYEQYF. DNA of the CDR3: TGTGCCAGCAGCTTACAGGGGGACCACTCCTACGAGCAGTACTTC. V usage is TRBV7-6 and J usage is TRBJ2-7; 7 bases agree with TRBD1. Looked up from germline, CDR1 is SGHVS and CDR2 is FNYEAQ. This CDR3 is built from 15 residues. The ends lost 2 bases at V and 0 bases at J; junction bases unmatched: 4.

This chain links TRBV6-5 with TRBJ2-4, with a tentative D call TRBD2 (6 bases). The CDR3 length is 15 residues. Deletions cut 4 bases from V and 2 bases from J, with 12 bases between. Germline loops: CDR1 MNHEY, CDR2 SVGAGI. In DNA, the CDR3 is TGTGCCAGCAGTTCGCGGGGAACCACCAAAAACATTCAGTACTTC. Its protein product is CASSSRGTTKNIQYF.

The chain is built from TRBV19 and TRBJ2-1; the match to TRBD1 covers 9 bases. Trimming cost V 4 bases and J 3 bases; bases outside gene matches: 7. Germline CDR1 is LNHDA and CDR2 is SQIVND (reference sequence). The CDR3 has 16 amino acids. CDR3: CASSKKGQGGYNEQFF. The CDR3 DNA reads TGTGCCAGTAGTAAGAAGGGACAGGGAGGCTACAATGAGCAGTTCTTC.

The chain joins TRBV29-1 to TRBJ2-5; no clear D. The ends were cut back, 0 bases at V and 2 bases at J, with 10 bases in the middle. In germline, CDR1 is SQVTM, CDR2 ANQGSEA. The CDR3 is 14 residues long. CDR3 in amino acids: CSVEDRRGQETQYF. CDR3 bases: TGCAGCGTTGAAGATCGTCGCGGTCAAGAGACCCAGTACTTC.

This chain uses TRBV18 with TRBJ1-1, with TRBD1 as a possible D gene (5 bases). This CDR3 is built from 16 residues. V shed 3 bases and J shed 0 bases, with 14 bases lying between them. Looked up from germline, CDR1 is KGHSH and CDR2 is LQKENI. The CDR3, as DNA: TGTGCCAGCTCACCCTATACAGGTAACATGAACACTGAAGCTTTCTTT. This codes for CASSPYTGNMNTEAFF.

The chain combines TRBV6-5 with TRBJ1-4, with a tentative D call TRBD1 (6 bases). The germline V gene encodes CDR1 MNHEY and CDR2 SVGAGI. Trimming cost V 2 bases and J 7 bases, with 8 bases left between them. The CDR3 consists of 13 residues. The CDR3 sequence: CASSYIGGEKLFF. CDR3 DNA sequence: TGTGCCAGCAGTTACATAGGGGGTGAAAAACTGTTTTTT.

J is TRBJ1-6 and V is TRBV7-6; 7 bases are a match to TRBD1. The trim removed 5 bases at V and 6 bases at J, leaving 7 bases unmatched. The CDR3 length is 15 residues. Germline V lookup: CDR1 SGHVS, CDR2 FNYEAQ. The CDR3 DNA is TGTGCCAGCAGCCGCGGGACAGCCTTTAATTCACCCCTCCACTTT. It yields the protein CASSRGTAFNSPLHF.